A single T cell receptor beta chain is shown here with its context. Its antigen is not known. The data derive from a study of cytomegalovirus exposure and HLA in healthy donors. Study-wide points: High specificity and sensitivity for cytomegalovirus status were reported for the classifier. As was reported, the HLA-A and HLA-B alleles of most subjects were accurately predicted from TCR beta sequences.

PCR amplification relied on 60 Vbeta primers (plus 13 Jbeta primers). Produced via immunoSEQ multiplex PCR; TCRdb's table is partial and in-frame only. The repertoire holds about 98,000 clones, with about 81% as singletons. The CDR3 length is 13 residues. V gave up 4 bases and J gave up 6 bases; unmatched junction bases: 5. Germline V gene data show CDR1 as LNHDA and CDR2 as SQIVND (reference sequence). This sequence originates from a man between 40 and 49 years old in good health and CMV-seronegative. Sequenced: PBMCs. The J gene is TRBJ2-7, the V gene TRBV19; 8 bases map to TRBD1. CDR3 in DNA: TGTGCCAGTAGTAAGGACAGGGTGGCCGAGCAGTACTTC. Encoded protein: CASSKDRVAEQYF.